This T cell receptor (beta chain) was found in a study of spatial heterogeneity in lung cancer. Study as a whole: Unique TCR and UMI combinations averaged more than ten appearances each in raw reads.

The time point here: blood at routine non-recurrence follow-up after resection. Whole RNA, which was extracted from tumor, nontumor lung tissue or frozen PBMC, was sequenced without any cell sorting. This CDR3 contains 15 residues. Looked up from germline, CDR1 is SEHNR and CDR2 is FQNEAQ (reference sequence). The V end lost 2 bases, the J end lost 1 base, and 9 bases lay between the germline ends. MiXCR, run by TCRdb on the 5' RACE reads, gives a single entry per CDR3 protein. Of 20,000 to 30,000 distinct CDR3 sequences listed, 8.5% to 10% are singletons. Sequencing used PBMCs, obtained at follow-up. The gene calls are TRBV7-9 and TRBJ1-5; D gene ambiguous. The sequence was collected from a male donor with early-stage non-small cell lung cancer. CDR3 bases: TGTGCCAGCAGCTTATCCGAATTAAGCAATCAGCCCCAGCATTTT. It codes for CASSLSELSNQPQHF. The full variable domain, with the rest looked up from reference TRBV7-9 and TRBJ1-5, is DTGVSQNPRHKITKRGQNVTFRCDPISEHNRLYWYRQTLGQGPEFLTYFQNEAQLEKSRLLSDRFSAERPKGSFSTLEIQRTEQGDSAMYLCASSLSELSNQPQHFGDGTRLSIL.